The text below deals with one T cell receptor beta chain. The entry originates in a study of blood T cell repertoires in COVID-19. As for the study in general: COVID-19 samples from acute and convalescent phases originated in the United States, Italy and Spain. From T cells, B-cell-depleted T cells, or PBMCs came the material, which was cDNA or gDNA.

Per the authors' pipeline: Estimated nucleated cell counts came from reference gene primer amplification. Method: immunoSEQ multiplex PCR; TCRdb's copy keeps in-frame clones and lacks some. Clone size and V and J calls were adopted from that table, with D and trimming inferred from the DNA. This repertoire shows about 190,000 clones, approximately 90% found once; its top ten account for approximately 1%. The V and J ends lost 3 bases and 4 bases, in that order; junction bases with no gene match: 13. The CDR3 covers 16 residues. Germline V gene sequence: CDR1 GTSNPN, CDR2 SVGIG (reference sequence). Sequences were obtained from peripheral blood. The receptor was derived from a young man with acute or convalescent COVID-19. The chain carries TRBV30 and TRBJ1-2; 8 positions match TRBD1. Here the CDR3 DNA reads TGTGCCTGGAGGTATCTGACAGGACAGGGCCGCTATGGCTACACCTTC. It specifies CAWRYLTGQGRYGYTF.